The clone carrying this T cell receptor beta chain was seen a handful of times. The target antigen is unknown. Measured with immunoSEQ multiplex PCR; TCRdb has only the in-frame clones, and not every one. Of roughly 14,000 clones in the sample, about four fifths were seen once. In germline, CDR1 is SNHLY, CDR2 FYNNEI. The CDR3 is 13 residues long. V trimming: 6 bases; J trimming: 5 bases; junction bases outside the gene matches: 2. Often about 85-330 mg of normal breast tissue was needed for DNA. This entry comes from a study of early stage breast cancer tumors. The wider study: Invasive lobular carcinomas made up about 30% of the 12 ER+/PR+/HER2- tumors. Study-wide findings and caveats: Blood repertoires resembled normal breast more than tumor. Most shared enriched TCRB sequences were commonly generated ones.

The clonotype comes from a person aged 45-60 years with breast cancer. The rearrangement uses TRBV2 and TRBJ1-5; TRBD1 aligns across 9 bases. Sequences were obtained from normal breast tissue next to the tumor. The CDR3 DNA reads as TGTGCCAGCAGACGGACAGGGGATCAGCCCCAGCATTTT. Translating gives CASRRTGDQPQHF.